This T cell receptor beta chain was obtained from a study of shared clonotypes between healthy human individuals. The wider study: The plates for each donor numbered three CD4 naive, three CD4 memory, two CD8 naive and one CD8 memory.

This CDR3 region has 15 residues. Losses at the gene ends were 4 bases for V and 2 bases for J; bases not matched to a gene: 5. CDR1 and CDR2 from the germline V gene are ENHRY and SYGVKD. TCRdb's copy holds only in-frame clones and misses some; the assay was immunoSEQ multiplex PCR. The data contain approximately 620,000 clones, 97% of them seen just once; the ten biggest clones take up about 0.06%. Within Nashville, Tennessee resided all donors, each a Caucasian adult. The specimen was naive CD4+ T cells sorted from blood. The subset: CD45RA+ positively selected. The V call is TRBV10-3, the J call TRBJ2-7; TRBD2 matches 10 bases. This receptor was obtained from a woman aged 25 to 39 in good health. CDR3 bases: TGTGCCATCAGTGGTGGACTAGCGGTCACCTACGAGCAGTACTTC. Translated: CAISGGLAVTYEQYF.